This T cell receptor (beta chain) is from a study of blood T cell repertoires in COVID-19 (dated by TCRdb to 2018 to 2021). For the study in its entirety: Samples from collaborators originated in the United States, Italy and Spain and spanned both the acute and convalescent phases of COVID-19. Subjects who had been exposed to COVID-19, were actively infected with it, or had recovered from it provided the deeply sampled blood TCRbeta repertoires that made up the dataset. The repertoires were released in a freely available public database intended as a resource for research on the immune response to SARS-CoV-2. Samples were obtained from the ongoing ImmuneRACE study (first 160 participants) and from approximately 1,200 subjects provided by 6 global collaborators. Where HLA class I and class II types were available, the types were taken from metadata supplied by the sample provider, not from assay-based typing. The prospective study material was composed of cDNA or gDNA derived from T cells, B-cell-depleted T cells, or PBMCs. A de-identified subject ID, COVID-19 status, age in years and sex were almost always included in the sample metadata. What the research found in general, with its limitations: How much clinical and demographic metadata was included differed by source and by participant, and the metadata was provided uncurated.

TCRbeta CDR3 regions were amplified from genomic DNA by means of the immunoSEQ Assay, a bias-controlled multiplex PCR. The authors' analysis ran thus. The number of nucleated cells in each sample was estimated by amplification of reference gene primers within the assay. Sequence reads were collapsed and filtered to measure the absolute abundance of every unique TCRbeta CDR3 rearrangement. For each sample, productive Simpson clonality was calculated as the square root of Simpson's diversity index over productive rearrangements. In TCRdb, the immuneACCESS table is reduced to in-frame sequences with V and J assigned. These tables do not hold every clone; where another copy was compared, an unresolved V gene accounts for under half, and the others remain unexplained. That table is the source of V, J and clone size, and D and trimming were worked out from the DNA. A total of around 200,000 clones appear in this sample, around 84% of them only once. The ten top clones hold about a sixth of the sample.

Collaborating institutions collected whole blood in K2EDTA tubes following their own protocols. Collaborator samples were shipped for TCRbeta analysis as frozen whole blood, isolated PBMCs, or DNA extracted from either sample type. Looking up the germline V gene (reference sequence) yields CDR1 MNHEY and CDR2 SMNVEV. Trimming takes 2 bases from V and 4 bases from J, and the germline ends sit 9 bases apart. There are 13 amino acids in the CDR3, from cysteine to phenylalanine inclusive. Kept here is only the CDR3 DNA, which spans 39 bases and is read in frame from base 1. With regard to this clone: Its antigen is currently not known. One base away there is no much larger clone; base qualities are not given.

Material for sequencing was peripheral blood. This receptor was obtained from an elderly woman with active or convalescent COVID-19. The chain is assembled from TRBV27 and TRBJ2-7, and possibly TRBD1, on 6 matching bases. In nucleotides, the sequence is TGTGCCAGCAGTTTAATGAGGGGGTACGAGCAGTACTTC. This yields the protein CASSLMRGYEQYF.